These 24 T cell receptor beta chains share one sample of origin, sequenced in a study of blood T cell repertoires in COVID-19. Clones were read by immunoSEQ multiplex PCR, and TCRdb kept only the in-frame ones, dropping some. The sample carries 140,000 or so clones, around 86% recorded once. Sequencing used peripheral blood. These receptors were taken from a woman of 80 years or more with acute or convalescent COVID-19.

The table lists this clone with a count of one. The chain has TRBV6-6 and TRBJ2-7, with 7 bases identical to TRBD1. The V segment lost 0 bases and the J segment 1 base; nucleotides outside the gene matches: 6. Germline values: CDR1 MNHNY, CDR2 SVGAGI (reference sequence). The CDR3 consists of 16 residues. The CDR3 sequence: CASSYSDRVSSYEQYF. Here the CDR3 DNA reads TGTGCCAGCAGTTACTCAGACAGGGTGTCGTCCTACGAGCAGTACTTC.

The chain is built from TRBV5-5 and TRBJ2-7; TRBD1 agrees at 9 bases. The germline V gene has CDR1 SGHKS and CDR2 YYEKEE (reference sequence). This CDR3 is built from 13 residues. The V segment lost 4 bases and the J segment 6 bases; nucleotides outside the gene matches: 5. The CDR3 here is CASSHRGQGEQYF. CDR3 coding DNA: TGTGCCAGCAGCCACAGGGGGCAGGGCGAGCAGTACTTC.

The chain has TRBV28 and TRBJ2-7, with 11 bases matching TRBD1. The trim removed 7 bases at V and 5 bases at J, leaving 7 bases unmatched. CDR1 is MDHEN, CDR2 SYDVKM, per germline. The CDR3 loop spans 14 amino acids. The CDR3 DNA reads TGTGCCAGCACCTGGACAGGGGGCCCCAACGAGCAGTACTTC. This codes for CASTWTGGPNEQYF.

The chain recombines TRBV2 with TRBJ2-3, with D possibly being TRBD2 (6 bases). The CDR3 has 14 amino acids. V lost 7 bases to trimming and J lost 2 bases, with 13 bases between them. CDR1 SNHLY and CDR2 FYNNEI come from the germline V gene. In DNA form, the CDR3 reads TGTGCCAGCACTAGGGACTTTTTCACAGATACGCAGTATTTT. This gives the protein CASTRDFFTDTQYF.

The rearrangement links TRBV19 to TRBJ2-3, with a tentative D call TRBD1 (5 bases). V was pared by 5 bases and J by 4 bases, with 13 bases between. Germline V gene data show CDR1 as LNHDA and CDR2 as SQIVND (reference sequence). CDR3 length: 14 residues. The CDR3, as DNA: TGTGCCAGTAGTGGTGGCAGGGATTCAGATACGCAGTATTTT. Its translation is CASSGGRDSDTQYF.

V gene TRBV11-2 combines with J gene TRBJ2-3, with no clear D. Germline-derived CDR1 and CDR2 are SGHAT and FQNNGV. V was cut by 1 base and J by 5 bases, with 10 bases left in between. This CDR3 has 14 amino acids. CDR3 DNA: TGTGCCAGCAGCTTAGGGCCCCCAAGAGATACGCAGTATTTT. This codes for CASSLGPPRDTQYF.

The chain recombines TRBV7-9 with TRBJ2-2; weak D call: TRBD1 (6 bases). In germline, CDR1 is SEHNR, CDR2 FQNEAQ (reference sequence). Trimming pared 6 bases from V and 7 bases from J, leaving 12 bases between. The CDR3 has 13 amino acids. CDR3 nucleotide sequence: TGTGCCAGCAGGACAGGATCGGGCGGGGAGCTGTTTTTT. This encodes CASRTGSGGELFF.

The V and J genes are TRBV27 and TRBJ2-2; tentative D call: TRBD2 (6 bases). Between the trimmed V and J ends, which lost 4 bases and 4 bases, there was a span of 10 bases. The germline V gene encodes CDR1 MNHEY and CDR2 SMNVEV (reference sequence). There are 14 residues in the CDR3. The CDR3 bases are TGTGCCAGCAGTTCCGTGCGGGGCACCGGGGAGCTGTTTTTT. Its protein product is CASSSVRGTGELFF.

This chain uses TRBV27 with TRBJ1-2, with D unresolved. V lost 3 bases to trimming and J lost 4 bases, with 9 bases between them. From germline, CDR1 is MNHEY and CDR2 SMNVEV (reference sequence). This CDR3 is 13 amino acids long. The CDR3 sequence: CASSLSDTYGYTF. CDR3 bases: TGTGCCAGCAGTTTGTCTGACACCTATGGCTACACCTTC.

This chain links TRBV5-6 with TRBJ2-3; tentative D call: TRBD1 (5 bases). Trimming cost V 3 bases and J 10 bases, with 15 bases left between them. There are 13 residues in the CDR3. The germline V gene has CDR1 SGHDT and CDR2 YYEEEE. CDR3 region: CASSSRRQQPQYF. In DNA form, the CDR3 reads TGTGCCAGCAGCTCTAGAAGACAGCAACCGCAGTATTTT.

This clone was counted once. This chain links TRBV6-5 with TRBJ1-1, with TRBD1 as a possible D gene (6 bases). Germline V gene data show CDR1 as MNHEY and CDR2 as SVGAGI. This CDR3 is built from 15 residues. V lost 2 bases, J lost 6 bases, and 16 bases lay in between. The CDR3 region has the DNA TGTGCCAGCAGTTACACCTACAGGGTGGGCGCTGAAGCTTTCTTT. Protein sequence: CASSYTYRVGAEAFF.

This clone was seen a single time. The chain employs TRBV27 and TRBJ1-1; no clear D. CDR1 is MNHEY and CDR2 is SMNVEV in the germline V gene (reference sequence). This CDR3 has 16 residues. V was shortened by 3 bases and J by 6 bases, with 20 bases between the two germline ends. Written as DNA, the CDR3 is TGTGCCAGCAGTTTTACAGCCTTTTACCAATTCGCTGAAGCTTTCTTT. This gives the protein CASSFTAFYQFAEAFF.

The V call is TRBV7-6, the J call TRBJ1-2; 9 bases line up with TRBD1. Germline lookup yields CDR1 SGHVS and CDR2 FNYEAQ. The J segment lost 4 bases and the V segment lost 5 bases, leaving 5 bases of the junction unmatched. This CDR3 has 14 residues. The CDR3 DNA follows: TGTGCCAGCAGCCCGACAGGGGGAGGCTATGGCTACACCTTC. Its protein is CASSPTGGGYGYTF.

V is TRBV3-1 (or the pseudogene TRBV3-2) and J is TRBJ2-3; 8 bases are shared with TRBD1. The V and J ends lost 8 bases and 0 bases, in that order; junction bases with no gene match: 10. The CDR3 loop spans 16 amino acids. Germline assignment: CDR1 LGHDT and CDR2 YNNKEL (reference sequence). The chain's CDR3 is CASQSPGTGSTDTQYF. DNA for the CDR3: TGTGCCAGCCAAAGCCCCGGGACAGGCAGCACAGATACGCAGTATTTT.

The rearrangement joins TRBV6-2 or TRBV6-3 to TRBJ2-7, with 7 bases that match TRBD2. Germline loops: CDR1 MNHEY, CDR2 SVGEGT. V lost 3 bases to trimming and J lost 5 bases; unmatched junction nucleotides: 13. The CDR3 sequence is 16 residues long. CDR3 in DNA: TGTGCCAGCAGTTATAGGCCTTGGGCGGGAGAGGACGAGCAGTACTTC. Its protein product is CASSYRPWAGEDEQYF.

This chain joins TRBV5-1 and TRBJ1-1; possibly TRBD1 for D (6 bases). There are 19 residues in the CDR3. V was pared by 2 bases and J by 3 bases, with 26 bases between. Germline CDR1 reads SGHRS; CDR2 reads YFSETQ. The CDR3 DNA sequence: TGCGCCAGCAGCTTCTGGGGGCCCCAAACCAAACAACGGCACACTGAAGCTTTCTTT. Translated: CASSFWGPQTKQRHTEAFF.

J is TRBJ2-5 and V is TRBV20-1; maybe TRBD2 (5 bases). Looked up from germline, CDR1 is DFQATT and CDR2 is SNEGSKA (reference sequence). CDR3 length: 11 amino acids. Trimming took 6 bases from V and 5 from J, leaving 10 bases between them. DNA for the CDR3: TGCAGTGCCGTCTGGAGGGAGACCCAGTACTTC. Protein sequence: CSAVWRETQYF.

This clone was picked up one time. The chain uses TRBV12-3 or TRBV12-4 and TRBJ1-1; D gene uncertain. The CDR3 contains 11 residues. V lost 6 bases and J lost 8, with 10 bases in between. CDR3 DNA: TGTGCCAGCAGCCCTGCGGCAGAAGCTTTCTTT. Translating it yields CASSPAAEAFF.

In this sample, this clone turned up a few times. The chain joins TRBV10-3 to TRBJ2-7, with 9 bases fitting TRBD2. The V and J ends lost 4 bases and 5 bases, in that order; junction bases with no gene match: 9. CDR1 and CDR2 from the germline V gene are ENHRY and SYGVKD. The CDR3 spans 15 residues. The CDR3 is CAISAGVAGAHEQYF. The CDR3 bases are TGTGCCATCAGTGCCGGGGTAGCGGGAGCCCACGAGCAGTACTTC.

The chain carries TRBV5-1 and TRBJ2-7, with D perhaps TRBD2 (6 bases). The CDR3 is made up of 12 amino acids. CDR1 is SGHRS, CDR2 YFSETQ, per germline. Between the trimmed V and J ends, which lost 2 bases and 5 bases, there was a span of 8 bases. The CDR3 DNA follows: TGCGCCAGCAGCTTACCGGGAGACGAGCAGTACTTC. Translating gives CASSLPGDEQYF.

The table lists this clone with a count of one. The chain combines TRBV7-2 with TRBJ2-3; TRBD2 agrees at 7 bases. The CDR3 runs 15 residues. J gave up 1 base and V 4 bases, and 5 bases lay outside the gene matches. Germline CDR1 reads SGHTA; CDR2 reads FQGNSA. DNA for the CDR3: TGTGCCAGCAGCTACAGGACTAGTCGCACAGATACGCAGTATTTT. Translated: CASSYRTSRTDTQYF.

The chain carries TRBV6-2 or TRBV6-3 and TRBJ2-2; D gene ambiguous. Germline V lookup: CDR1 MNHEY, CDR2 SVGEGT. The CDR3 length is 12 residues. Trimming pared 2 bases from V and 5 bases from J, leaving 3 bases between. The CDR3 here is CASSYQTGELFF. CDR3 in DNA: TGTGCCAGCAGTTACCAAACCGGGGAGCTGTTTTTT.

The chain recombines TRBV19 with TRBJ2-7; D might be TRBD1 (6 bases). From germline, CDR1 is LNHDA and CDR2 SQIVND (reference sequence). V was pared by 5 bases and J by 7 bases, with 9 bases between. The CDR3 is made up of 11 amino acids. CDR3 in amino acids: CASSLGQEQYF. For the CDR3, the DNA is TGTGCCAGTAGTCTTGGACAGGAGCAGTACTTC.

This chain links TRBV21-1 with TRBJ2-7; the table's D gene call, TRBD1, was not cross checked with the DNA. TRBV21-1 is noted as a pseudogene. The CDR3 has 14 amino acids. The CDR3 nucleotides are TGTGCCAGCAGCAGGGGACAGGGAACCTACGAGCAGTACTTC. Translation gives CASSRGQGTYEQYF.